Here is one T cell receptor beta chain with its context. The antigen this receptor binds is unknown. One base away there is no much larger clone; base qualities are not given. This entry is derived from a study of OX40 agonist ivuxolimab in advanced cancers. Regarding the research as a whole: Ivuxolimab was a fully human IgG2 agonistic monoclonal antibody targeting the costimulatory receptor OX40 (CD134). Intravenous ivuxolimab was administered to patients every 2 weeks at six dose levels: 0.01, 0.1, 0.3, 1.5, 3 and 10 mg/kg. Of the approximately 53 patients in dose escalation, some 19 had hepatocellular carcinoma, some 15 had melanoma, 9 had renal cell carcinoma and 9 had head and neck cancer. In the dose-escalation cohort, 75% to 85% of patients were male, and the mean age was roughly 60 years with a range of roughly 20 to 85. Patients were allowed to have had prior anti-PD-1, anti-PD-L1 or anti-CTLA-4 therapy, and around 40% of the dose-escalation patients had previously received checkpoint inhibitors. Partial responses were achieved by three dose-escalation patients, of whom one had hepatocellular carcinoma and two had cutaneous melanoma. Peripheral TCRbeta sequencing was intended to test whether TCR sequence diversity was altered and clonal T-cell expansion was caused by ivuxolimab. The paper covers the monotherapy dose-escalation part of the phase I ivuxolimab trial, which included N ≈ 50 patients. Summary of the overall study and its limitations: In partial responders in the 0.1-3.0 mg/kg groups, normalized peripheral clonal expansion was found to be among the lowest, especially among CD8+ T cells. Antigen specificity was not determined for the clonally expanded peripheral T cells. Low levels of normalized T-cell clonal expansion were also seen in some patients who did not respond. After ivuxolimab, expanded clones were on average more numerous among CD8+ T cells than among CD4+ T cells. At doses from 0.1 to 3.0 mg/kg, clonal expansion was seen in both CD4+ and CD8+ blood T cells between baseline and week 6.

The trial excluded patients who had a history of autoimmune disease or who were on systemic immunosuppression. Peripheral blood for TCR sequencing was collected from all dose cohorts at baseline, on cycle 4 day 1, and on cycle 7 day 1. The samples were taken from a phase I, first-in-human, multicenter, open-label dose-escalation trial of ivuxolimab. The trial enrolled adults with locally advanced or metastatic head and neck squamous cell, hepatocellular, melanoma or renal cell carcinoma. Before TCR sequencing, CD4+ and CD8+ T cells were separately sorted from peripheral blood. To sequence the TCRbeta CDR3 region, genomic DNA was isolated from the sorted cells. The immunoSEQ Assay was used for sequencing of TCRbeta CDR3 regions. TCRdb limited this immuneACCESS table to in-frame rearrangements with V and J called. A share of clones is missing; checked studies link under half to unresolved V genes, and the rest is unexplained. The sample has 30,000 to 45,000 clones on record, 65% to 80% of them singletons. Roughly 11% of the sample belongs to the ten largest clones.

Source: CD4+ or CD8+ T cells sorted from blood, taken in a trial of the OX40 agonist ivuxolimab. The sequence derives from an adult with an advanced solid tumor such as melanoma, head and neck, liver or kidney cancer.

The CDR3 protein: CASSEFGQGVYGYTF. The nucleotides read TGTGCCAGCAGTGAATTCGGGCAGGGGGTCTATGGCTACACCTTC. Here the chain combines TRBV2 and TRBJ1-2, and 7 junction bases match TRBD1. Compared with germline, V lacks 2 bases and J lacks 4 bases; bases without a gene match: 7. The CDR3 covers 15 residues, taking in both the cysteine and the phenylalanine. Only the CDR3 region is kept as DNA, spanning 45 bases read in frame from base 1. Based on the germline V gene, the CDR1 and CDR2 sequences are SNHLY and FYNNEI.